This T cell receptor (beta chain) was captured in a study of cytomegalovirus exposure and HLA in healthy donors. About the research overall: HLA-typed donors contributed about 85 million unique TCRs, which were held in an early data release.

Donors likely had unrecorded immune exposures despite being nominally healthy when sampled. General study results and limits: A later analysis found common viral pathogens apparently linked to several of the most significant clusters.

The PCR contained 60 Vbeta and 13 Jbeta primers. Measured with immunoSEQ multiplex PCR; TCRdb has only the in-frame clones, and not every one. This table holds over 130,000 clones, about three quarters found once. The CDR3 has 13 residues. The V end lost 4 bases, the J end lost 6 bases, and 13 bases lay between the germline ends. Per germline, CDR1 SGHNT and CDR2 YYREEE (reference sequence). As regards this clone: Its antigen is still unknown.

The receptor was isolated from a woman aged 30 to 39 in good health and CMV-seronegative. This chain joins TRBV5-4 and TRBJ1-2; D unclear. Sequencing was performed on PBMCs. CDR3: CASSLTHFHGYTF. The CDR3 DNA is TGTGCCAGCAGCCTTACCCACTTCCATGGCTACACCTTC.